Reported below is one TCR beta chain. Its antigen has not been determined. No quality values exist for individual bases; no much larger clone is one base distant. CD8 naive samples were CD45RO-negative cells positively selected for CCR7, giving a CD45RA+CCR7+ population that excluded TemRA cells. Healthy HIV-negative adults with no recently reported acute infections or vaccinations were included as donors. Only Caucasian adults living in Nashville, Tennessee, USA were represented among the donors. Blood was collected by leukapheresis, and PBMCs were isolated by Ficoll-Histopaque density gradient centrifugation and then cryopreserved in liquid nitrogen vapor phase. Analytical flow cytometry was used to check the purity and quantity of every magnetically sorted T cell population. Each sorted fraction had its genomic DNA isolated and then quantified by UV absorbance on a Nanodrop 2000c. The data were taken from a study of shared clonotypes between healthy human individuals (TCRdb year 2020). Study-level background: The cohort included three men and a couple of women between 18 and 49 years of age. Between about 0.94 and 10 billion PBMCs per donor were obtained by leukapheresis. To estimate repertoire size and how much clonotypes are shared between individuals, the study performed deep sequencing of blood TCR repertoires from 4 to 6 healthy adults. To increase sequencing depth and limit assay-specific biases, TCR repertoire library preparation and sequencing were carried out by different laboratories using diverse techniques. For each donor, three plates each were used for CD4 naive and CD4 memory, two plates were used for CD8 naive, and one plate was used for CD8 memory.

Beyond this particular receptor, the publication reports: Naive subsets generally had larger estimated clonotype richness than memory subsets. Pairwise subsampling led to the expectation that sequencing depth would affect the degree of clonotype sharing among donors. Sampling was restricted to blood, and TCR repertoires in tissues likely differ from the TCR repertoires found in blood. Sharing across several donors was observed for 4.5% to 6.5% of naive CD4, over 3% of naive CD8, 2% to 2.5% of memory CD4, and roughly 0.4% of memory CD8 clonotypes. Compared with non-shared clonotypes, clonotypes shared by all four sorted-subset donors had higher generation probabilities. The genetic and exposure-history diversity represented was limited by the small number of donors. Incomplete sequencing was indicated by rarefaction of sorted-subset datasets, despite the large sequencing depth.

TCR CDR3 regions were amplified from genomic DNA by multiplex PCR using the deep immunoSEQ assay. Extracted genomic DNA from each cell subset was distributed evenly across all wells of several immunoSEQ 96-well plates, and each plate was treated as a replicate. For sorted subsets, each replicate PCR was loaded with about 0.2 ug genomic DNA, equivalent to 30,000 or so T cell genomes. Purified libraries were measured with a Qubit 3.0 fluorometer, size-checked on a Bioanalyzer 2100, and measured again with the KAPA Library Quantification kit. Every immunoSEQ 96-well plate was sequenced on a dedicated single-read 150-cycle Illumina NextSeq 550 flow cell. As for how the authors treated the data: Because the immunoSEQ output held only junctional sequences and lacked quality scores, the filtering could not match the filtering applied to full-length reads. Sequences were annotated with PyIR, a Python wrapper for IgBLAST v1.9, and V/J genes and CDR3 were assigned using IMGT germline references. Reads with weak V/J assignments (E-value above 1e-6), missing CDR3, stop codons, out-of-frame junctions, or ambiguous translated residues were removed. V3J clonotypes were defined as sequences sharing the same inferred V gene, J gene, and CDR3 amino acid sequence. Percentage overlap between repertoires was computed as shared unique clonotypes divided by the size of the smaller repertoire. Repertoire richness was assessed with RTK rarefaction, the Chao1 estimator, and Recon v2.1 estimates of unobserved clonotypes. OLGA was used to compute generation probabilities for all TCRbeta clonotypes that the gDNA method yielded from a handful of donors. TCRdb provides this immuneACCESS table in a form limited to in-frame rearrangements. Some clones are lacking; in checked studies, under half of them reflect an unresolved V gene, and why the rest are absent is not known. The DNA gave D and trimming, while V, J and clone size come from that table. In all, the sample holds fewer than 800,000 clones, and about 91% of those were seen once. The ten largest account for about a quarter of the sample.

V and J are trimmed by 0 bases and 2 bases, and the gene matches miss 1 base of the junction. Its CDR3 holds 14 amino acids, cysteine through phenylalanine. Only the CDR3 portion is preserved as DNA: 42 bases, with reading frame beginning at the first base. The germline V gene yields SGDLS for CDR1 and YYNGEE for CDR2. Source material: naive CD8+ T cells sorted from blood. The cell subset or site label here, explained by the study, means: CD45RA+CCR7+. This receptor was identified in a man aged 25-40 years in good health. The chain is made from TRBV9 and TRBJ2-5; 7 middle bases align to TRBD1. The sequenced DNA is TGTGCCAGCAGCGTAGGGACAGGACAAGAGACCCAGTACTTC. Its amino acids are CASSVGTGQETQYF.